This T cell receptor (beta chain) was identified in a study of blood T cell repertoires in COVID-19. Study context: Donors in the United States, Italy and Spain gave samples during acute or convalescent COVID-19. T cells, B-cell-depleted T cells, or PBMCs provided the cDNA or gDNA that served as material.

Per the authors' pipeline: Amplifying reference gene primers gave estimates of nucleated cell counts. Libraries were prepared by immunoSEQ multiplex PCR; TCRdb keeps only in-frame clonotypes and omits some of them. V and J calls and clone size are given by that table; D and trimming were obtained from the DNA. Altogether 100,000 to 150,000 clones are present, around 76% being singletons, with the ten largest covering about 2.3%. Germline V gene lookup returns CDR1 SGHAT and CDR2 FQNNGV. This CDR3 has 14 amino acids. The ends were cut back, 3 bases at V and 4 bases at J, with 12 bases in the middle. Sequencing was performed on peripheral blood. The rearrangement uses TRBV11-2 and TRBJ2-5; a weak D match, TRBD1 (5 bases). The sequence derives from a man aged 70 or older with acute or convalescent COVID-19. The CDR3 coding sequence is TGTGCCAGCAGCTTTGGCAGGGTATCAGAGACCCAGTACTTC. Protein: CASSFGRVSETQYF.